This is a list of T cell receptor beta chains from one sample in a study of CD8 T cells in Susac syndrome. One entry per CDR3 protein results from TCRdb running MiXCR on the immunoSEQ multiplex PCR reads. The top ten clones hold roughly 0.21% of a sample with fewer than 350,000 distinct CDR3 sequences, 65% to 90% of them seen once. The sequencing sample was made of CD8+ T cells from PBMCs. These TCRs come from a human donor with multiple sclerosis. CDR3s include the opening cysteine and the closing phenylalanine or tryptophan. Fields, in order: CDR3 length, V gene, clone size, D gene, J gene, CDR3 DNA, CDR3 protein. The D gene is left open where the match is weak. The size field is filled for only some rows; it gives once, few, many or a size class.

>18|TRBV25-1|-|TRBD1|TRBJ2-6
TGTGCCAGCAGTGAACCGACAGGGGGGTTTTCTGGGGCCAACGTCCTGACTTTC
CASSEPTGGFSGANVLTF
>19|TRBV20-1|-|TRBD2|TRBJ2-4
TGCAGTGCTAGCCGCCTGGAAACTAGCGGGAGTTCCGCCAAAAACATTCAGTACTTC
CSASRLETSGSSAKNIQYF
>12|TRBV29-1|-|-|TRBJ2-7
TGCAGCGTTGGTGAGTCCCTCTACGAGCAGTACTTC
CSVGESLYEQYF
>13|TRBV12-3/TRBV12-4|-|-|TRBJ1-1
TGTGCCAGCAACCCCAAGATGAACACTGAAGCTTTCTTT
CASNPKMNTEAFF
>17|TRBV4-1|few|TRBD2|TRBJ2-3
TGCGCCAGCAGCCAAGATCGGCGGGAGGGCCTGACAGATACGCAGTATTTT
CASSQDRREGLTDTQYF
>12|TRBV7-9|-|-|TRBJ2-5
TGTGCCAGCAGCTTTTATACAGGAAACAGTAACTTC
CASSFYTGNSNF
>15|TRBV7-2|-|TRBD2|TRBJ2-7
TGTGCCAGCAGCCTACCTAGCGGGACCCAGTACGAGCAGTACTTC
CASSLPSGTQYEQYF
>15|TRBV5-5|-|-|TRBJ2-1
TGTGCCAGCAGCTTGGAACCCGTCCCGTACAATGAGCAGTTCTTC
CASSLEPVPYNEQFF
>15|TRBV27|once|-|TRBJ2-7
TGTGCCAGCAGTTCTAGGGGACGCCCGACCTACGAGCAGTACTTC
CASSSRGRPTYEQYF
>14|TRBV4-2|few|-|TRBJ2-7
TGTGCCAGCAGCCACCCAGGGGACCTCTACGAGCAGTACTTC
CASSHPGDLYEQYF
>15|TRBV3-1|-|-|TRBJ1-5
TGTGCCAGCAGCCAAGATCACGGGCCGCGGCAGCCCCAGCATTTT
CASSQDHGPRQPQHF
>14|TRBV6-6|-|-|TRBJ2-7
TGTGCCAGCAGTTACTCTGTCAGCTCCTACGAGCAGTACTTC
CASSYSVSSYEQYF
>14|TRBV30|few|TRBD1|TRBJ1-3
TGTGCCTGGAGTACCGGGACAGGGGGAAACACCATATATTTT
CAWSTGTGGNTIYF
>12|TRBV6-5|few|-|TRBJ2-1
TGTGCCAGCAGCCCCCAGTACAATGAGCAGTTCTTC
CASSPQYNEQFF
>16|TRBV4-3|-|-|TRBJ2-2
TGCGCCAGCAGCCCCGGTCGAGCCGAGAACACCGGGGAGCTGTTTTTT
CASSPGRAENTGELFF
>15|TRBV7-9|-|-|TRBJ2-7
TGTGCCAGCAGCCTACCGACACAAAGCTCCTACGAGCAGTACTTC
CASSLPTQSSYEQYF
>13|TRBV19|few|-|TRBJ1-2
TGTGCCAGTAGCGGGACGGCCAACTATGGCTACACCTTC
CASSGTANYGYTF
>15|TRBV6-2/TRBV6-3|-|-|TRBJ2-7
TGTGCCAGCAGTTCGGACCTCCGAGGAGCCTACGAGCAGTACTTC
CASSSDLRGAYEQYF
>13|TRBV28|-|-|TRBJ2-3
TGTGCCAGCGGCTTTGGTCCCCTAAATACGCAGTATTTT
CASGFGPLNTQYF
>14|TRBV3-1|once|-|TRBJ1-2
TGTGCCAGCAGCCAGCCGGGACTAGGGGATAGCTACACCTTC
CASSQPGLGDSYTF
>14|TRBV6-2/TRBV6-3|-|-|TRBJ1-5
TGTGCCAGCAGTTACAGCAGCGAAAATCAGCCCCAGCATTTT
CASSYSSENQPQHF
>18|TRBV28|-|-|TRBJ2-3
TGTGCCAGCAGTCCGGCGGTGGGAGCCCGTGGTTTTGCGGATACGCAGTATTTT
CASSPAVGARGFADTQYF